These T cell receptor beta chains were read from a single sample in a study of chronic HIV infection and antiretroviral therapy. TCRdb independently ran MiXCR on the 5' RACE reads; one entry per CDR3 protein. The data show about 48,000 distinct CDR3 sequences, with approximately 20% seen just once and approximately 2.8% held by the top ten. The material sequenced was peripheral blood. The origin of the receptors is an adult who had HIV and had not received antiretroviral therapy, or was an uninfected healthy control (not recorded which). Each CDR3 is given with its conserved first and last residue. Each record gives: D gene, clone size, J gene, V gene, CDR3 DNA, CDR3 protein. A D gene is named only where the DNA matches it firmly. Some rows have no size entry. The others give once, few or many, or a class for an expanded clone.

>NA|NA|TRBJ1-2|TRBV11-2
TGTGCCAGCAGCTGGAGTACCGGGCCGTTCTATGGCTACACCTTC
CASSWSTGPFYGYTF
>TRBD1|many|TRBJ1-5|TRBV12-3/TRBV12-4
TGTGCCAGCACAGAGCACGGGACAGGGAGCAATCAGCCCCAGCATTTT
CASTEHGTGSNQPQHF
>TRBD1|NA|TRBJ1-2|TRBV14
TGTGCCAGCAGCCCTCAGAGGGGGCATCAAGGGTATGGCGACACCTTC
CASSPQRGHQGYGDTF
>NA|few|TRBJ2-4|TRBV24-1
TGTGCCACCAGTGATAGCAAAAGGGCCAAAAACATTCAGTACTTC
CATSDSKRAKNIQYF
>TRBD1|NA|TRBJ2-7|TRBV27
TGTGCCAGCAGACCGACAGGGGTCGCCTACGAGCAGTACTTC
CASRPTGVAYEQYF
>TRBD2|NA|TRBJ2-1|TRBV28
TGTGCCAGCAGAACGACTAGCCTAAGGCAGTTCTTC
CASRTTSLRQFF
>NA|NA|TRBJ2-5|TRBV28
TGTGCCAGCAGTTTCCGACGAGGCGGGGAGACCCAGTACTTC
CASSFRRGGETQYF
>NA|NA|TRBJ2-7|TRBV3-1
TGTGCCAGCAGCCAAGGCAGGGTTGTTGAGCAGTACTTC
CASSQGRVVEQYF
>TRBD1|NA|TRBJ2-7|TRBV28
TGTGCCAGTTTACGCACCGGGACAGCCTCCTACGAGCAGTACTTC
CASLRTGTASYEQYF
>NA|NA|TRBJ2-7|TRBV2
TGTGCCAGCAGTGATCCAGTAGTTAAGTACTTC
CASSDPVVKYF
>NA|few|TRBJ1-3|TRBV5-6
TGTGCCAGCAGCCGGTCGGCCCAAGCCTCTGGAAACACCATATATTTT
CASSRSAQASGNTIYF
>NA|NA|TRBJ2-1|TRBV5-1
TGCGCCAGCAGCTTGCCCCGGTACAATGAGCAGTTCTTC
CASSLPRYNEQFF
>NA|NA|TRBJ2-3|TRBV28
TGTGCCAGCAGTCCCGCCTCCCCGGCAGATACGCAGTATTTT
CASSPASPADTQYF
>NA|NA|TRBJ2-3|TRBV6-5
TGTGCCAGCTATACCAGTACACATACGCAGTATTTT
CASYTSTHTQYF
>TRBD1|few|TRBJ1-2|TRBV6-5
TGTGCCAGCAGCTTGACAGGGAATGGCTACACCTTC
CASSLTGNGYTF
>NA|NA|TRBJ2-4|TRBV7-2
TGTGCCAGCAGCTTAGGAGGTTTAGCGGTAATAAAAAACATTCAGTACTTC
CASSLGGLAVIKNIQYF
>NA|few|TRBJ1-5|TRBV28
TGTGCCAGCAGTCGCGGGGGAGTCAATCAGCCCCAGCATTTT
CASSRGGVNQPQHF
>TRBD1|NA|TRBJ2-7|TRBV10-3
TGTGCCATCAGTGATTTGGACAGGGACCACTCCTACGAGCAGTACTTC
CAISDLDRDHSYEQYF
>NA|few|TRBJ2-5|TRBV9
TGTGCCAGCAGCTTCGGACAGCTCCAAGAGACCCAGTACTTC
CASSFGQLQETQYF
>TRBD2|few|TRBJ2-1|TRBV4-2
TGTGCCAGCAGCCAGCGGGGAGGGGAAGGTCTTGAGCAGTTCTTC
CASSQRGGEGLEQFF
>TRBD1|few|TRBJ1-1|TRBV18
TGTGCCAGCTCACGGGACAGGGGGGAGATGAACACTGAAGCTTTCTTT
CASSRDRGEMNTEAFF
>TRBD2|NA|TRBJ2-7|TRBV4-2
TGTGCCAGCAGCCGCGGACTAGCGGTCTACGAGCAGTACTTC
CASSRGLAVYEQYF
>TRBD1|NA|TRBJ2-7|TRBV28
TGTGCCAGCAGTTCCCCCGGGACAGGTCTCTCCTACGAGCAGTACTTC
CASSSPGTGLSYEQYF
>NA|few|TRBJ2-7|TRBV3-1
TGTGCCAGCAGCCACGGGGCGGGGAGCTACGAGCAGTACTTC
CASSHGAGSYEQYF
>NA|few|TRBJ1-6|TRBV9
TGTGCCAGCGGATCAGGGGTTTCGAATTCACCCCTCCACTTT
CASGSGVSNSPLHF
>NA|NA|TRBJ1-3|TRBV12-3/TRBV12-4
TGTGCCAGCAGCTTGGACGAGGGACTTGGAAACACCATATATTTT
CASSLDEGLGNTIYF
>NA|few|TRBJ2-7|TRBV25-1
TGTGCCAGCAGTGCCACAGGGAAATACGAGCAGTACTTC
CASSATGKYEQYF
>TRBD1|NA|TRBJ2-4|TRBV7-8
TGTGCCAGCAGCTTAGAAATATCCGGACAGGCCATAAGGCACATTCAGTACTTC
CASSLEISGQAIRHIQYF
>NA|few|TRBJ2-7|TRBV6-5
TGTGCCAGCAGTTACGGACGGCAGGGCGCGAGTAGCTACGAGCAGTACTTC
CASSYGRQGASSYEQYF
>NA|NA|TRBJ1-3|TRBV5-6
TGTGCCAGCAGCTCCGGCCCTGGAAACACCATATATTTT
CASSSGPGNTIYF
>NA|few|TRBJ2-3|TRBV28
TGTGCCAGCAGTTCCAGACCCCGGCGGTATTTT
CASSSRPRRYF
>TRBD1|few|TRBJ2-1|TRBV2
TGTGCCAGCAGTGTGGACAGGGGGTCTTACAATGAGCAGTTCTTC
CASSVDRGSYNEQFF
>NA|few|TRBJ2-7|TRBV4-1
TGCGCCAGCAGCCAACCATCACGCGGGTACGAGCAGTACTTC
CASSQPSRGYEQYF
>NA|few|TRBJ1-1|TRBV9
TGTGCCAGCAGCGTAGAAGGCGAAGGACCCCTACGGACTGAAGCTTTCTTT
CASSVEGEGPLRTEAFF
>NA|few|TRBJ1-2|TRBV28
TGTGCCAGCAGTTTAGACAGGTTAATGAATGGCTACACCTTC
CASSLDRLMNGYTF
>NA|large|TRBJ2-1|TRBV3-1
TGTGCCAGCAGCCAAGATAGAAGCGCGTACAATGAGCAGTTCTTC
CASSQDRSAYNEQFF
>NA|few|TRBJ2-7|TRBV27
TGTGCCAGCAGTTCCTCCGTAGGGCCCTACGAGCAGTACTTC
CASSSSVGPYEQYF
>NA|few|TRBJ2-4|TRBV7-9
TGTGCCAGCAGCTTAGCTGGGGACTTAAACATTCAGTACTTC
CASSLAGDLNIQYF
>TRBD2|NA|TRBJ2-5|TRBV7-2
TGTGCCAGCAGCTCGGGACTAGCGGGCCTGGCACAAGAGACCCAGTACTTC
CASSSGLAGLAQETQYF
>TRBD1|few|TRBJ2-2|TRBV6-1
TGTGCCAGCAGTGAAGCCCACAGGGGCGCCGGGGAGCTGTTTTTT
CASSEAHRGAGELFF
>TRBD2|few|TRBJ2-7|TRBV5-1
TGCGCCAGCAGCCGGCTAGCGGGGAGCGAGCAGTACTTC
CASSRLAGSEQYF
>NA|few|TRBJ2-1|TRBV28
TGTGCCAGCAGTTTGGGGCAGAGCCTCTGGAATGAGCAGTTCTTC
CASSLGQSLWNEQFF
>NA|NA|TRBJ2-7|TRBV28
TGTGCCAGCAGTACGGCTTACTACGAGCAGTACTTC
CASSTAYYEQYF
>NA|few|TRBJ1-4|TRBV7-9
TGTGCCAGCGGGGGGGAAAAACTGTTTTTT
CASGGEKLFF
>NA|NA|TRBJ1-2|TRBV10-3
TGTGCCATCAGTGAGTCAGCAGGGTTTAACTATGGCTACACCTTC
CAISESAGFNYGYTF
>NA|NA|TRBJ2-7|TRBV18
TGTGCCAGCTCCCCTGGGAGGTTCTACGAGCAGTACTTC
CASSPGRFYEQYF
>NA|few|TRBJ2-1|TRBV4-1
TGCGCCAGCAGCCCTTTAACAGGGAGCTCCTACAATGAGCAGTTCTTC
CASSPLTGSSYNEQFF
>TRBD1|NA|TRBJ2-7|TRBV7-2
TGTGCCAGCAGCATTTCAGGGGGAAGCTACGAGCAGTACTTC
CASSISGGSYEQYF
>TRBD2|few|TRBJ2-1|TRBV11-2
TGTGCCAGCAGCTTAGCGGGACTAGCGGAGCGTAATGAGCAGTTCTTC
CASSLAGLAERNEQFF